This T cell receptor beta chain derives from a study of cytomegalovirus exposure and HLA in healthy donors. Study observations and caveats: Another analysis was done later, and it associated approximately 18,000 TCR beta sequences with HLA alleles at 0.05 false discovery rate.

A note on this clone: What it binds is not known.

These donors, healthy bone marrow donors, were studied. The primer mix had 60 Vbeta and 13 Jbeta primers. Data came from immunoSEQ multiplex PCR; TCRdb stores just in-frame clones and leaves some out. The data contain 110,000 to 150,000 clones, 84% of them singletons. The V gene end was trimmed by 6 bases and the J gene end by 6 bases; junction bases not matched to a gene: 6. This CDR3 has 14 residues. CDR1 and CDR2 from the germline V gene are ENHRY and SYGVKD. The V gene is TRBV10-3, the J gene TRBJ2-1; 9 positions match TRBD1. The sequenced sample consisted of PBMCs. The TCR comes from a boy aged 2-15 years in good health and CMV-seronegative. CDR3 nucleotides: TGTGCCATCAGGAGAACAGGGGGCGGCAATGAGCAGTTCTTC. Protein: CAIRRTGGGNEQFF.